This T cell receptor beta chain was identified in a study of T cells in Graves' hyperthyroidism and ophthalmopathy. Disease lasting under 3 months, a NOSPECS grade of at least 4, and a Clinical Activity Score of at least 3 were features of the ophthalmopathy patients. Template material for amplifying TCR beta CDR3 regions consisted of RNA transcripts. TCR CDR3 regions were first amplified by RT-PCR with HTBI primers. TCRdb redid the calling of the multiplex PCR reads with MiXCR, one entry per CDR3 protein. There are fewer than 450,000 distinct CDR3 sequences in the sample; less than 20% occur only once, and over 35% lies in the top ten. The CDR3 length is 11 residues. V was cut by 4 bases and J by 10 bases, with 11 bases left in between. Germline CDR1 SGHDT, CDR2 YYEEEE. On this clonotype itself: The target antigen is unknown.

Study observations and caveats: Ophthalmopathy, as predicted by the model, came a median 6.5 months after the prediction.

This TCR derives from a man aged 18 to 35 with Graves' ophthalmopathy. Sequencing was done on a sample of blood. The rearrangement links TRBV5-6 to TRBJ1-1; weak D call: TRBD1 (5 bases). The CDR3 DNA follows: TGTGCCAGCAGCGGGGGTGCTGGAGCTTTCTTT. Protein sequence: CASSGGAGAFF.